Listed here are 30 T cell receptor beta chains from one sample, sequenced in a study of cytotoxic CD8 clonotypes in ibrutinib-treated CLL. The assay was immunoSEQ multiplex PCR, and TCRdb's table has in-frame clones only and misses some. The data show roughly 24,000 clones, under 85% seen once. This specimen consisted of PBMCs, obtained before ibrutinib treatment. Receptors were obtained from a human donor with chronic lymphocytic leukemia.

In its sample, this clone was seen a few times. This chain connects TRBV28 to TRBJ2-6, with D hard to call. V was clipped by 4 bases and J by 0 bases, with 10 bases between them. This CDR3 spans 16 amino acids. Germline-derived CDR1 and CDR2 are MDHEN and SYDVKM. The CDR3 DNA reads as TGTGCCAGCAGTTCGGGCATCCCCTCTGGGGCCAACGTCCTGACTTTC. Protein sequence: CASSSGIPSGANVLTF.

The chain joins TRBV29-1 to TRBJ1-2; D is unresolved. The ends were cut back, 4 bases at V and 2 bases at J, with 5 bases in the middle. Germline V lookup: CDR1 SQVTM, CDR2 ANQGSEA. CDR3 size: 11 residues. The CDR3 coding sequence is TGCAGCGTTGTGGAGAACTATGGCTACACCTTC. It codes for CSVVENYGYTF.

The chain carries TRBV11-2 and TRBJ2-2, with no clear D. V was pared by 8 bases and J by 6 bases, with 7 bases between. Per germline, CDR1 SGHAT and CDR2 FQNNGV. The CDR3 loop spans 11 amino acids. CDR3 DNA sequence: TGTGCCAGCCGCCAATCCGGGGAGCTGTTTTTT. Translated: CASRQSGELFF.

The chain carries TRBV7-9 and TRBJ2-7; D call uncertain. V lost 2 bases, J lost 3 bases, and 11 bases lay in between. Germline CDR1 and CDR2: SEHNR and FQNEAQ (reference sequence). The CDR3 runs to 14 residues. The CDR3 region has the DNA TGTGCCAGCAGCTTATCTAGGACCTACTACGAGCAGTACTTC. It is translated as CASSLSRTYYEQYF.

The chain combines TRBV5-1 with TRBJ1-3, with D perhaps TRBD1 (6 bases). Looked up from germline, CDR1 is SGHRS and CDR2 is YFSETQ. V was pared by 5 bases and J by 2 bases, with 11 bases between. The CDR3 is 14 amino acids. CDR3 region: CASRQGLTGNTIYF. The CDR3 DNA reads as TGCGCCAGCAGACAGGGACTTACTGGAAACACCATATATTTT.

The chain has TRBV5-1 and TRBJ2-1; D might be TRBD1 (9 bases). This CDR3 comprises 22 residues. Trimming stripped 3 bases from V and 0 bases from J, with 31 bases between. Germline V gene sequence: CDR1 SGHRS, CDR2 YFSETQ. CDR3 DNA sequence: TGCGCCAGCAGCTGGGACAGGGCGGCTTGGCTAGCGGGTAATCCCTCCTACAATGAGCAGTTCTTC. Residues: CASSWDRAAWLAGNPSYNEQFF.

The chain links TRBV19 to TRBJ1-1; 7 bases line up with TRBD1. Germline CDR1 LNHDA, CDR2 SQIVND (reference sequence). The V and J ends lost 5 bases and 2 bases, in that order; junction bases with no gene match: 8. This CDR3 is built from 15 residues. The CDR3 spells CASSSYRGINTEAFF. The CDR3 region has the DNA TGTGCCAGTAGTTCTTACAGGGGAATCAACACTGAAGCTTTCTTT.

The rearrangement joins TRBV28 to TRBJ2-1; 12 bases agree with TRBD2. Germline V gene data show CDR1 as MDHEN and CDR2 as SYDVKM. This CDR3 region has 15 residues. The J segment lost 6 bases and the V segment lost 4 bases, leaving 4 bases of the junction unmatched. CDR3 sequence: CASSSRLAGVNEQFF. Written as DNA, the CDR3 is TGTGCCAGCAGTTCCAGACTAGCGGGAGTCAATGAGCAGTTCTTC.

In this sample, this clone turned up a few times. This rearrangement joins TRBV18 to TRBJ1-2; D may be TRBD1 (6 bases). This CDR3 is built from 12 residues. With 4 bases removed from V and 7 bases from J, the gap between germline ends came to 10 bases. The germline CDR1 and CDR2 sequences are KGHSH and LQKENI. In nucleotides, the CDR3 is TGTGCCAGCTCACGGGGGGCGCGTGGCTACACCTTC. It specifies CASSRGARGYTF.

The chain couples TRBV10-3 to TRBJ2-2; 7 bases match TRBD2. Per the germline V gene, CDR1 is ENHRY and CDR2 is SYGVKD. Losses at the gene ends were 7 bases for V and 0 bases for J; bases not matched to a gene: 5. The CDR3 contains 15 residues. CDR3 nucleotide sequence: TGTGCCATCACCAGCGGGAACGCGAACACCGGGGAGCTGTTTTTT. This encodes CAITSGNANTGELFF.

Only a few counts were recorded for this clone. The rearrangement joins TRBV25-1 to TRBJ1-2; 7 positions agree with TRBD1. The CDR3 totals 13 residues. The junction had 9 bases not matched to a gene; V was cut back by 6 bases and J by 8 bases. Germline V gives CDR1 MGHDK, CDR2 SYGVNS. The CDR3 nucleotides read TGTGCCAGCAGCGCCGGGACAGCTGGGGGCTACACCTTC. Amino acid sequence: CASSAGTAGGYTF.

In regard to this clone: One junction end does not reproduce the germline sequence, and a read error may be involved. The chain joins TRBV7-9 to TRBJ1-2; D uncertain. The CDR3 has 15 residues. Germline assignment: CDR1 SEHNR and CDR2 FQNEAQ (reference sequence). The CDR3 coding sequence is TGTGCCAGCAGCGTAGCCACGGACGCCCTCTATGGCTACACCTTC. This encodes CASSVATDALYGYTF.

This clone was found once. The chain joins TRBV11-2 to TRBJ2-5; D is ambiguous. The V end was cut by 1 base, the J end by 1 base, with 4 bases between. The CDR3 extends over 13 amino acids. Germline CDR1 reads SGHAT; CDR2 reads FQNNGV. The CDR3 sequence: CASSLGFQETQYF. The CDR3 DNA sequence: TGTGCCAGCAGCTTAGGATTCCAAGAGACCCAGTACTTC. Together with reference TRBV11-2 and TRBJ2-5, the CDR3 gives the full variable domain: EAGVAQSPRYKIIEKRQSVAFWCNPISGHATLYWYQQILGQGPKLLIQFQNNGVVDDSQLPKDRFSAERLKGVDSTLKIQPAKLEDSAVYLCASSLGFQETQYFGPGTRLLVL.

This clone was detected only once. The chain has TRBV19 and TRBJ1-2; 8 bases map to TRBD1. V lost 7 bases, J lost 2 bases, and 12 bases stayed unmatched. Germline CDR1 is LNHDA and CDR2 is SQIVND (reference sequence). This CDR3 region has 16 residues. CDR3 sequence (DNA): TGTGCCAGTACTCCCCTAGGACAGGGACGGAACTATGGCTACACCTTC. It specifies CASTPLGQGRNYGYTF.

CDR3 sequence reads: CASSGGTSVQTDTQYF. In DNA form, the CDR3 reads TGCGCCAGCAGCGGCGGGACTAGCGTCCAAACAGATACGCAGTATTTT. The rearrangement joins TRBV5-1 to TRBJ2-3; 10 nucleotides align to TRBD2. This CDR3 comprises 16 residues. The J segment lost 3 bases and the V segment lost 4 bases, leaving 8 bases of the junction unmatched. Germline lookup yields CDR1 SGHRS and CDR2 YFSETQ.

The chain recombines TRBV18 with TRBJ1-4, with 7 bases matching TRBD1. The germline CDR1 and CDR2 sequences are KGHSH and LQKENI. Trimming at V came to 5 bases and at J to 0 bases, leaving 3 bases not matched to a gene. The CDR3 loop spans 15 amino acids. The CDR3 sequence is CASSDTGATNEKLFF. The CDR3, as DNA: TGTGCCAGCTCAGATACAGGGGCAACTAATGAAAAACTGTTTTTT. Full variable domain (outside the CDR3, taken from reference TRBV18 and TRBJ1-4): NAGVMQNPRHLVRRRGQEARLRCSPMKGHSHVYWYRQLPEEGLKFMVYLQKENIIDESGMPKERFSAEFPKEGPSILRIQQVVRGDSAAYFCASSDTGATNEKLFFGSGTQLSVL.

CDR3 protein: CASSIGTSGYNEQFF. The CDR3 DNA sequence: TGTGCCAGCAGCATAGGGACTAGCGGTTACAATGAGCAGTTCTTC. J is TRBJ2-1 and V is TRBV9; the match to TRBD2 covers 11 bases. The V segment lost 4 bases and the J segment 4 bases; nucleotides outside the gene matches: 4. CDR1 and CDR2 from the germline V gene are SGDLS and YYNGEE. CDR3 length: 15 residues.

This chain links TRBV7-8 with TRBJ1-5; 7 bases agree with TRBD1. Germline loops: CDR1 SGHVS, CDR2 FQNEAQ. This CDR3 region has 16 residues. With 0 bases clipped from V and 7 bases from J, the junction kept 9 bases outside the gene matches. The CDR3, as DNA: TGTGCCAGCAGCTTAGCGAGGGGAAAGGGGGCACAGCCCCAGCATTTT. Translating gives CASSLARGKGAQPQHF.

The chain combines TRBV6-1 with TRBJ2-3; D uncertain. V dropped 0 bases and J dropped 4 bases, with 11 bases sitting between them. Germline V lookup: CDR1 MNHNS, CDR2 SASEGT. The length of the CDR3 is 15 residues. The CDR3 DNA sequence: TGTGCCAGCAGTGAAGCGGCAGTTCTCGCAGATACGCAGTATTTT. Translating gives CASSEAAVLADTQYF.

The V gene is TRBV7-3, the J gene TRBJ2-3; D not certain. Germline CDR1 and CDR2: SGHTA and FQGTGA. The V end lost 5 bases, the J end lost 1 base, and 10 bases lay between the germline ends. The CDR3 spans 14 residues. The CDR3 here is CASSPGPRTDTQYF. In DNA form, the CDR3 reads TGTGCCAGCAGCCCCGGACCCCGCACAGATACGCAGTATTTT.

The CDR3 is CASSLGAGGQYF. CDR3 nucleotide sequence: TGTGCCAGCAGCTTAGGGGCAGGGGGGCAGTACTTC. The chain joins TRBV7-2 to TRBJ2-7, with TRBD1 identical over 7 bases. The CDR3 extends over 12 amino acids. V dropped 1 base and J dropped 9; count of bases not matched to a gene: 3. Looked up from germline, CDR1 is SGHTA and CDR2 is FQGNSA.

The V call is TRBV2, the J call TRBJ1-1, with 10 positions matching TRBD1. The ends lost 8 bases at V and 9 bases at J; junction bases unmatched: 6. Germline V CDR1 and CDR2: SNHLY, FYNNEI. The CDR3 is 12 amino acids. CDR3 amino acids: CASRWTGGQAFF. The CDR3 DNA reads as TGTGCCAGCCGTTGGACAGGGGGACAAGCTTTCTTT.

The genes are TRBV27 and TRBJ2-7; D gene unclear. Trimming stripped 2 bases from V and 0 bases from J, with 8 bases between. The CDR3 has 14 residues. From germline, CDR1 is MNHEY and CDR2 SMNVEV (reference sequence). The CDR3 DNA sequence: TGTGCCAGCAGTTTAACCTACAACTCCTACGAGCAGTACTTC. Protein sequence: CASSLTYNSYEQYF.

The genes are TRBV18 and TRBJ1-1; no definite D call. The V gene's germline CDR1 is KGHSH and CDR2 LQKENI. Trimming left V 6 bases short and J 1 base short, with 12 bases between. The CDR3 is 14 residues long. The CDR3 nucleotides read TGTGCCAGCTCCCCTGGGATATGGAACACTGAAGCTTTCTTT. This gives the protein CASSPGIWNTEAFF.

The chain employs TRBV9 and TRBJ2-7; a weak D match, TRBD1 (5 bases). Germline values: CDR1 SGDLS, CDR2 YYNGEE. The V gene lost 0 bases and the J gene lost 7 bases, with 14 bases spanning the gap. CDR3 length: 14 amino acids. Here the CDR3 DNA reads TGTGCCAGCAGCGTAGGTGGGGCCCTCGAAGAGCAGTACTTC. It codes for CASSVGGALEEQYF.

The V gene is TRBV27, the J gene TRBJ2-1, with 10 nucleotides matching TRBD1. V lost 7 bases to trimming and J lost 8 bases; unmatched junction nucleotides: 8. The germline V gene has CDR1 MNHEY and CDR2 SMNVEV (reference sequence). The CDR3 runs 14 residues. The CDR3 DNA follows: TGTGCCAGCACCTCCCGGGACAGGGGAGATGAGCAGTTCTTC. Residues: CASTSRDRGDEQFF.

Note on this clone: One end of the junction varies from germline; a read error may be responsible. DNA for the CDR3: TGTGCCAGCAGTGAAGTCGGATTCTCCTCCGAGCAGTACTTC. This encodes CASSEVGFSSEQYF. V is TRBV2 and J is TRBJ2-7, with D unclear. This CDR3 has 14 amino acids. The germline CDR1 and CDR2 sequences are SNHLY and FYNNEI.

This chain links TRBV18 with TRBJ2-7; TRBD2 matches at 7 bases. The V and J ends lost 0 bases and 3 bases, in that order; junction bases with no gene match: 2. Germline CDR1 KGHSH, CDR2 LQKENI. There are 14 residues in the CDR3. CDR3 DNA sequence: TGTGCCAGCTCACCACCGGGAGGGGACTACGAGCAGTACTTC. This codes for CASSPPGGDYEQYF.

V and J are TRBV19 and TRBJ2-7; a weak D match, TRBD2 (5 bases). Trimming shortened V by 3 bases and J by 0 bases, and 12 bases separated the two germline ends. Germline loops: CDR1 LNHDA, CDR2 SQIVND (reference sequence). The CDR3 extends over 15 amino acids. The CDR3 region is CASSIDGENSYEQYF. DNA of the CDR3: TGTGCCAGTAGTATTGACGGGGAGAACTCCTACGAGCAGTACTTC.

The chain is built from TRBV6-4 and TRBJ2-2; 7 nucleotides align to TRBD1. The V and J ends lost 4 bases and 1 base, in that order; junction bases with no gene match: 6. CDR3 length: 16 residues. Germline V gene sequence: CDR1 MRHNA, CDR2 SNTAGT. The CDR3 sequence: CASSGGQVMNTGELFF. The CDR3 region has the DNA TGTGCCAGCAGTGGAGGACAGGTCATGAACACCGGGGAGCTGTTTTTT.